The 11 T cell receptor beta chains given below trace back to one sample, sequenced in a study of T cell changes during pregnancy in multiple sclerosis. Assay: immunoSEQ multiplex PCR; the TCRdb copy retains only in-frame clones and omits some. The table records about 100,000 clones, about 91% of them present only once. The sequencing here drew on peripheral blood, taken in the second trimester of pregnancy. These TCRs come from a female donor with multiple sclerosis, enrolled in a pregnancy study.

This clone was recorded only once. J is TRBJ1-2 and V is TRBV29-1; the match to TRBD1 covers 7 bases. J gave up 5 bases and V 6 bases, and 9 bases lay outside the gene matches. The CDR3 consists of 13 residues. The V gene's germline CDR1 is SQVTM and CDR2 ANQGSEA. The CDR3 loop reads CSVESRDRYGYTF. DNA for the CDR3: TGCAGCGTCGAAAGCCGGGACAGATATGGCTACACCTTC.

The CDR3 reads CASSLIMWSGTNLYEQYF. The CDR3 nucleotides read TGCGCCAGCAGCTTAATCATGTGGTCCGGGACTAACCTCTACGAGCAGTACTTC. The rearrangement uses TRBV5-1 and TRBJ2-7; 7 nucleotides agree with TRBD2. The CDR3 spans 18 residues. Unmatched junction bases numbered 17, after V lost 2 bases and J lost 3 bases. Germline CDR1 is SGHRS and CDR2 is YFSETQ.

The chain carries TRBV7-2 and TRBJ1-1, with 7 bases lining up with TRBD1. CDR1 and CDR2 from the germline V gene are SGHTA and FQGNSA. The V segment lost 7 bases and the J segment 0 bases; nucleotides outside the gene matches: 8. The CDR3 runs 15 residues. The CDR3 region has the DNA TGTGCCAGCAAGAAAGAGGGGGCCATGAACACTGAAGCTTTCTTT. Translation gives CASKKEGAMNTEAFF.

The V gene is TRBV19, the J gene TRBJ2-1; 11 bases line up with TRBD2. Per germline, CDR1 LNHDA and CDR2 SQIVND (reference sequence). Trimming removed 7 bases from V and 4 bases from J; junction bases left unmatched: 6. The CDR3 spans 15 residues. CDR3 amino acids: CASIRTSGPYNEQFF. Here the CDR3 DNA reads TGTGCCAGTATCAGGACTAGCGGGCCTTACAATGAGCAGTTCTTC.

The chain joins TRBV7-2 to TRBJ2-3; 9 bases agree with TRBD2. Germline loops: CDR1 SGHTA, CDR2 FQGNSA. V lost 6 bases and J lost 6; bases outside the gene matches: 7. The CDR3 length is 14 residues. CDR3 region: CASSRGGRGDTQYF. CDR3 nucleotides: TGTGCCAGCAGTCGTGGCGGGAGGGGGGATACGCAGTATTTT.

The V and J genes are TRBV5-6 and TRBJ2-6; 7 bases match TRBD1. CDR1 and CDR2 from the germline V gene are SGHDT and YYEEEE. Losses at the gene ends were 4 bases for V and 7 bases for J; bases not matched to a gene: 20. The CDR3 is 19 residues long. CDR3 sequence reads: CASSPGQVGTLWGANVLTF. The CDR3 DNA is TGTGCCAGCAGCCCCGGACAGGTTGGTACGCTCTGGGGTGCCAACGTCCTGACTTTC. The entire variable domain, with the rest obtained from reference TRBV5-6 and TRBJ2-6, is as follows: DAGVTQSPTHLIKTRGQQVTLRCSPKSGHDTVSWYQQALGQGPQFIFQYYEEEERQRGNFPDRFSGHQFPNYSSELNVNALLLGDSALYLCASSPGQVGTLWGANVLTFGAGSRLTVL.

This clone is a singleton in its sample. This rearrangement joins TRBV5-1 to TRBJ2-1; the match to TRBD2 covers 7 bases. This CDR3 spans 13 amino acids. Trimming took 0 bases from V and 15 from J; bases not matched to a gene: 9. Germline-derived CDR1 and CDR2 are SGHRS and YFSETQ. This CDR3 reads CASSLVAGGWPFF. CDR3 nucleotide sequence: TGCGCCAGCAGCTTGGTAGCGGGTGGATGGCCGTTCTTC.

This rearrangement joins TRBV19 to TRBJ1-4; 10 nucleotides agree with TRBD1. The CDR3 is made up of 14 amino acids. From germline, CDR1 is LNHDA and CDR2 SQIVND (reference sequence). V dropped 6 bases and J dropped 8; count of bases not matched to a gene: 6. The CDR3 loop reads CASRLDRGREKLFF. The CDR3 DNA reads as TGTGCCAGTAGGCTCGACAGGGGGCGAGAAAAACTGTTTTTT. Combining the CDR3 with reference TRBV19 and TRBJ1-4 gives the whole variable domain DGGITQSPKYLFRKEGQNVTLSCEQNLNHDAMYWYRQDPGQGLRLIYYSQIVNDFQKGDIAEGYSVSREKKESFPLTVTSAQKNPTAFYLCASRLDRGREKLFFGSGTQLSVL.

Here the CDR3 DNA reads TGTGCCAGCAGTTTACAAGGGAGGGAGGACATTCAGTACTTC. Its protein is CASSLQGREDIQYF. The rearrangement links TRBV27 to TRBJ2-4; 7 bases fit TRBD2. In germline, CDR1 is MNHEY, CDR2 SMNVEV (reference sequence). With V trimmed by 2 bases and J by 8 bases, 6 bases remained unmatched. CDR3 length: 14 amino acids.

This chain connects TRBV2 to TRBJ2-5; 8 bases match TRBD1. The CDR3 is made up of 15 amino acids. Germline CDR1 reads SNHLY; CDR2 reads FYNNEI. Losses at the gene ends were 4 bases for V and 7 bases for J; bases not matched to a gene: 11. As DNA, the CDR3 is TGTGCCAGCAGTGTGGACAGGGCTAACCACGGGACCCAGTACTTC. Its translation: CASSVDRANHGTQYF.

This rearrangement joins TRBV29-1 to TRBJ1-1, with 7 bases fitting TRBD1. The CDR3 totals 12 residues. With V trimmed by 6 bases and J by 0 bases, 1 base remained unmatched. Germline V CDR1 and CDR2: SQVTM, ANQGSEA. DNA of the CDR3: TGCAGCGTCGACAGGGTGAACACTGAAGCTTTCTTT. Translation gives CSVDRVNTEAFF.